The next 6 T cell receptor beta chains were all read from a single sample in a study of T-cell reconstitution after alpha-beta-depleted transplantation in children. Preparation of the TCRbeta library used unique molecular identifiers. TCRdb redid the calling of the PCR reads with MiXCR, one entry per CDR3 protein. The table includes some 290,000 distinct CDR3 sequences, nearly 10% detected once. The sequenced sample was PBMCs from the stem cell graft donor, obtained from the stem cell graft. The receptors were gathered from a human donor who donated a stem cell graft to a child with SCID.

V gene TRBV2 combines with J gene TRBJ2-2, with D unclear. CDR1 and CDR2 from the germline V gene are SNHLY and FYNNEI. V lost 4 bases and J lost 0, with 6 bases in between. The CDR3 contains 14 residues. This chain's CDR3 is CASSAVSNTGELFF. The CDR3 region has the DNA TGTGCCAGCAGTGCGGTTTCGAACACCGGGGAGCTGTTTTTT.

The chain uses TRBV7-3 and TRBJ2-5; TRBD1 might be the D (6 bases). Looked up from germline, CDR1 is SGHTA and CDR2 is FQGTGA. V lost 5 bases and J 1 base, leaving 17 bases between the germline ends. The CDR3 is 16 residues long. CDR3 sequence reads: CASSLNAGTTQETQYF. The DNA of the CDR3 is TGTGCCAGCAGCCTCAATGCCGGGACAACCCAAGAGACCCAGTACTTC.

The chain is built from TRBV29-1 and TRBJ2-3; the D gene is possibly TRBD2 (6 bases). Trimming removed 7 bases from V and 4 bases from J, with 12 bases in between. The CDR3 runs to 12 residues. Germline V gene lookup returns CDR1 SQVTM and CDR2 ANQGSEA. DNA for the CDR3: TGCAGCGCCCTCCCGGGGGCAGATACGCAGTATTTT. Translating gives CSALPGADTQYF.

The rearrangement joins TRBV14 to TRBJ2-2, with D maybe TRBD1 (5 bases). The germline V and J ends were trimmed by 2 bases and 2 bases, with 9 bases remaining between them. CDR1 and CDR2 (germline): SGHDN, FVKESK. The CDR3 runs 15 residues. CDR3 bases: TGTGCCAGCAGCCAATGGGGCCACAACACCGGGGAGCTGTTTTTT. It yields the protein CASSQWGHNTGELFF. Full variable domain (rest looked up from reference TRBV14 and TRBJ2-2): EAGVTQFPSHSVIEKGQTVTLRCDPISGHDNLYWYRRVMGKEIKFLLHFVKESKQDESGMPNNRFLAERTGGTYSTLKVQPAELEDSGVYFCASSQWGHNTGELFFGEGSRLTVL.

This clonotype appeared a few times. This rearrangement joins TRBV10-3 to TRBJ2-2; TRBD1 agrees at 7 bases. Germline values: CDR1 ENHRY, CDR2 SYGVKD. CDR3 size: 15 residues. V lost 4 bases to trimming and J lost 1 base; unmatched junction nucleotides: 3. The DNA for the CDR3 is TGTGCCATCAGTGCCGGGACAGTGAACACCGGGGAGCTGTTTTTT. It specifies CAISAGTVNTGELFF.

This clonotype was seen only a few times. The chain couples TRBV7-9 to TRBJ2-3; TRBD1 agrees at 8 bases. V lost 0 bases to trimming and J lost 7 bases; unmatched junction nucleotides: 9. The CDR3 is made up of 16 amino acids. Germline lookup yields CDR1 SEHNR and CDR2 FQNEAQ (reference sequence). CDR3 bases: TGTGCCAGCAGCTTAGCCCACCGGACAGGGATGCATACGCAGTATTTT. Residues: CASSLAHRTGMHTQYF.